These 2 T cell receptor beta chains were sequenced from one sample in a study of blood T cell repertoires in COVID-19 (TCRdb year 2020). Libraries were constructed by the immunoSEQ multiplex PCR assay. What TCRdb holds here is the immuneACCESS table cut down to in-frame rearrangements. Part of the clones is not present; checked against another copy, under half of the missing clones reflect an unresolved V gene, and the others are unexplained. In all, the sample holds 150,000 or so clones, and 75% to 90% of those were seen once. The ten largest clones add up to about an eighth of the sample. Sequences were obtained from peripheral blood. The receptors derive from a man aged 18 to 29 with COVID-19, enrolled during active disease.

The count of this clone is one. V usage is TRBV9 and J usage is TRBJ2-3; no firm D call. Germline V CDR1 and CDR2: SGDLS, YYNGEE. V was shortened by 0 bases and J by 6 bases, with 11 bases between the two germline ends. CDR3 length: 14 residues. Here the CDR3 reads CASSVEDSSDTQYF. The CDR3 bases are TGTGCCAGCAGCGTAGAGGATAGCTCTGATACGCAGTATTTT.

The genes are TRBV11-2 and TRBJ2-5; 7 positions agree with TRBD1. Trimming at V came to 1 base and at J to 7 bases, leaving 9 bases not matched to a gene. CDR1 and CDR2 (germline): SGHAT, FQNNGV. This CDR3 has 15 residues. The CDR3 protein is CASSLVWARTGTQYF. CDR3 in DNA: TGTGCCAGCAGCTTAGTCTGGGCTCGGACAGGGACCCAGTACTTC.